This T cell receptor beta chain comes out of a study of cytomegalovirus exposure and HLA in healthy donors. Profiled with immunoSEQ multiplex PCR; TCRdb holds only in-frame clones, not every one. The sample holds a few hundred thousand clones; around nine tenths are singletons and the top ten take more than 0.85%. The CDR3 has 13 amino acids. The TCR was taken from a woman aged 18-29 years in good health and CMV-seronegative. This chain uses TRBV21-1 with TRBJ2-7; the table assigns TRBD2, which was not confirmed against the DNA. TRBV21-1 is a recognized pseudogene. The sequenced sample consisted of PBMCs. CDR3 loop: CASSKYSSYEQYF. As DNA, the CDR3 is TGTGCCAGCAGCAAATATAGCTCCTACGAGCAGTACTTC.